This T cell receptor (beta chain) was documented in a study of blood T cell repertoires in COVID-19. Whole-study context: Samples came from the United States, Italy and Spain, spanning acute and convalescent COVID-19. T cells, B-cell-depleted T cells, or PBMCs provided the cDNA or gDNA that served as material.

Study processing details: Researchers report that nucleated cell counts were estimated from reference gene primer amplification. The method was immunoSEQ multiplex PCR; TCRdb's version includes in-frame clones alone and lacks a portion of them. That table furnishes V, J and clone size, whereas the DNA furnished D and trimming. The sample has approximately 250,000 clones; more than 75% are singletons. Germline CDR1 and CDR2: SGHTA and FQGNSA. This CDR3 comprises 16 residues. Germline trimming cut 5 bases from V and 5 bases from J; bases unmatched to any gene: 8. A few counts support this clone. This sequence was found in a man between 35 and 55 years old with active or convalescent COVID-19. V usage is TRBV7-2 and J usage is TRBJ1-6; 8 nucleotides agree with TRBD1. Sample: peripheral blood. The CDR3 DNA is TGTGCCAGCAGCCTAAATGGACAGGGAAATAATTCACCCCTCCACTTT. This codes for CASSLNGQGNNSPLHF.